This T cell receptor (beta chain) was found in a study of tumor-infiltrating lymphocytes in localized non-small cell lung cancer. In the study overall: Each patient gave resected tumor and non-adjacent uninvolved lung tissue.

A remark on this clone: What it recognizes is unknown.

The study's findings and limits: Each assay used a separate piece of the same tissue. T-cell fraction did not differ between immunotypes IM1 and IM2.

Germline V gene data show CDR1 as SGHNT and CDR2 as YYREEE (reference sequence). J lost 3 bases, V lost 4 bases, and 11 bases had no gene match. This CDR3 is 17 amino acids long. Method: immunoSEQ multiplex PCR; TCRdb's copy keeps in-frame clones and lacks some. The sample consists of approximately 13,000 clones, less than 85% of them appearing once. This TCR was recovered from a human donor with non-small cell lung cancer. Sample: lung tumor tissue. V and J are TRBV5-4 and TRBJ2-4, with 9 bases that match TRBD2. CDR3 sequence (DNA): TGTGCCAGCAGCGAAACCGTTAGCGGGAGAGGCAAAAACATTCAGTACTTC. Translated, it gives CASSETVSGRGKNIQYF.